This entry is about one T cell receptor (beta chain). CDR3 length equals 15 residues. Germline assignment: CDR1 SGDLS and CDR2 YYNGEE. The V end was cut by 0 bases, the J end by 5 bases, with 15 bases between. TCRdb analysed the PCR reads with MiXCR anew, one entry per CDR3 protein. The sample gives under 600,000 distinct CDR3 sequences, over 20% of which show up once; around 0.86% is in the top ten. These data originate in a study of molecular identifiers for immune sequencing clone quantification. Sequencing libraries of naive CD8 cells derived from roughly 20,000 to 1,000,000 sorted cells with 10%, 30% or 50% RNA.

This TCR derives from a human donor in good health. Some libraries in this study had Jurkat cell RNA spiked in. The sample comprised naive CD8+ T cells from blood, with Jurkat cell RNA spiked in. Subset of the sample: FACS-sorted CD8+CD4-CCR7+CD45RA+ naive T cells. V gene TRBV9 combines with J gene TRBJ2-7; D is unclear. The CDR3 DNA is TGTGCCAGCAGCGTAGCTTGGGGTTACGGTGACGAGCAGTACTTC. Encoded protein: CASSVAWGYGDEQYF.